A selection of T cell receptor beta chains follows, all from one sample in a study of CD8+CD57+ T cells in acquired aplastic anemia. TCRdb redid the calling of the reads with MiXCR, one entry per CDR3 protein. Of about 260,000 distinct CDR3 sequences listed, around 82% were seen once; the top ten hold 40% to 50%. Sequencing was done on a sample of sorted CD4+, CD8+, or CD8+CD57+ T cells (not recorded which) from PBMCs. The source of these receptors is a human donor with aplastic anemia. The CDR3 runs from the conserved cysteine through the conserved F or W. D genes are given only for firm matches. Rows give clone size only sometimes, using once, few, many, or a class for an expanded clone.

V	D	J	size	CDR3	DNA
TRBV7-2	NA	TRBJ1-6	once	CASTLSCYNSGLNF	TGTGCCAGCACCTTGAGTTGCTATAATTCTGGCCTCAACTTT
TRBV20-1	NA	TRBJ1-1	NA	CSARDGQGSTEAFF	TGCAGTGCTAGAGATGGGCAGGGCAGCACTGAAGCTTTCTTT
TRBV9	TRBD1	TRBJ1-1	NA	CASSLDGGGNHAPFF	TGTGCCAGCAGCTTAGATGGAGGGGGCAACCATGCACCTTTCTTT
TRBV7-8	TRBD1	TRBJ2-1	NA	CASSFQRDGTADAQFF	TGTGCCAGCAGCTTTCAACGAGACGGGACAGCCGATGCCCAGTTCTTC
TRBV2	NA	TRBJ1-2	few	CASPGKNYGYTF	TGTGCCAGTCCGGGGAAAAACTATGGCTACACCTTC
TRBV7-2	NA	TRBJ2-7	once	CASSLSGESYAQYF	TGTGCCAGCAGCTTGTCGGGGGAAAGCTACGCGCAGTACTTC
TRBV2	TRBD1	TRBJ2-5	NA	CASSPGTGNQETQYF	TGTGCCAGCAGTCCCGGGACAGGCAATCAGGAGACCCAGTACTTC
TRBV19	TRBD1	TRBJ2-5	NA	CASSSSRDRGSRETQYF	TGTGCCAGTAGTTCCAGCCGGGACAGGGGTTCTCGGGAGACCCAGTACTTC
TRBV11-3	NA	TRBJ2-7	NA	CASSLAHGGYEQYF	TGTGCCAGCAGCTTAGCACACGGAGGCTACGAGCAGTACTTC
TRBV19	TRBD1	TRBJ2-1	NA	CASNLQGAYNEQFF	TGTGCCAGTAACCTACAGGGGGCCTACAATGAGCAGTTCTTC
TRBV6-4	TRBD1	TRBJ2-3	few	CASSDSTGGADTQYF	TGTGCCAGCAGTGACTCGACAGGGGGCGCAGATACGCAGTATTTT
TRBV7-9	NA	TRBJ2-3	NA	CASSQAEVGENNEF	TGCGCCAGCAGCCAAGCAGAAGTGGGAGAGAACAATGAGTTT
TRBV6-1	TRBD2	TRBJ2-1	NA	CASKEVVSGAFDEQFF	TGTGCCAGCAAGGAAGTGGTTAGCGGGGCCTTCGATGAGCAGTTCTTC
TRBV7-2	TRBD1	TRBJ1-6	NA	CASSLDRGSDTHNSPLHF	TGTGCCAGCAGCTTGGACAGGGGTTCCGACACGCATAATTCACCTCTCCACTTT
TRBV27	TRBD1	TRBJ2-7	NA	CASSRQGSNEQYF	TGTGCCAGCAGCCGACAGGGGAGTAACGAGCAGTACTTC
TRBV7-9	TRBD1	TRBJ1-1	once	CASSLVLTGTGEAFF	TGTGCCAGCAGCTTAGTTCTGACAGGGACCGGTGAAGCTTTCTTT
TRBV20-1	TRBD2	TRBJ2-1	NA	CSPEGGGTWGEQFF	TGCAGTCCTGAGGGCGGGGGGACCTGGGGTGAGCAGTTCTTC
TRBV9	TRBD1	TRBJ1-5	many	CASSPQGSNQPQHF	TGTGCCAGCAGCCCACAGGGGAGCAATCAGCCCCAGCATTTT